This TCR beta chain comes out of a study of blood T cell repertoires in COVID-19 (dated by TCRdb to about 2020). The study in broad terms: The collaborator samples originated in the United States, Italy and Spain and spanned the acute and convalescent phases of COVID-19. Where available, HLA class I and class II types were obtained from metadata supplied by the sample provider rather than from assay-based typing. A de-identified subject ID, COVID-19 status, age in years and sex were almost always included in the sample metadata. The samples were drawn from the first 160 participants of the ongoing ImmuneRACE study and from over 950 subjects provided by 6 global collaborators. The dataset comprised deeply sampled blood TCRbeta repertoires from subjects exposed to, actively infected with, or recovered from COVID-19. The material from the prospective study consisted of cDNA or gDNA derived from T cells, B-cell-depleted T cells, or PBMCs. The repertoires were released in a freely available public database intended as a resource for research on the immune response to SARS-CoV-2.

Results and caveats for the whole study, not just this receptor: The amount of clinical and demographic metadata varied by source and participant and was provided uncurated.

V has 0 bases trimmed and J has 2 bases trimmed; junction bases matching no gene number 5. CDR1 SGHRS and CDR2 YFSETQ are derived from the germline V gene. Counted from cysteine to phenylalanine, this CDR3 has 17 amino acids. CDR3 DNA is the only sequence kept; it has 51 bases, read in frame from the first base. TCRbeta CDR3 regions were amplified from genomic DNA using the immunoSEQ Assay, a bias-controlled multiplex PCR. The paper's data handling went like this. Nucleated cell counts per sample were estimated from amplification of reference gene primers within the assay. To quantify the absolute abundance of each unique TCRbeta CDR3 rearrangement, sequence reads were collapsed and filtered. For each sample, productive Simpson clonality was calculated by taking the square root of Simpson's diversity index across productive rearrangements. TCRdb provides this immuneACCESS table in a form limited to in-frame rearrangements. Some clones are lacking; in checked studies, under half of them reflect an unresolved V gene, and why the rest are absent is not known. That table supplies the V and J calls and clone size; D and trimming were determined from the DNA. The sample table contains around 250,000 clones; only one count was recorded for about four fifths of them. The ten most abundant clones make up around 8.9% of the sample.

Whole blood was collected in K2EDTA tubes by collaborating institutions according to the institutions' own protocols. For TCRbeta analysis, collaborators shipped samples in one of three forms: frozen whole blood, isolated PBMCs, or DNA extracted from either of those sample types. Remarks on this clone: Its antigen remains unidentified. No much larger clone is present one base from it, and per-base qualities are unavailable.

The chain couples TRBV5-1 to TRBJ2-7; 13 bases in the middle match TRBD2. The TCR sequence derives from a man aged 35 to 55 with active or convalescent COVID-19. The sample taken for sequencing was peripheral blood. The CDR3 region has the sequence CASSLVGTSGTTYEQYF. The sequence in DNA is TGCGCCAGCAGCTTGGTTGGGACTAGCGGGACTACCTACGAGCAGTACTTC. The variable domain in full, with residues beyond the CDR3 obtained from the reference TRBV5-1 and TRBJ2-7 genes, is KAGVTQTPRYLIKTRGQQVTLSCSPISGHRSVSWYQQTPGQGLQFLFEYFSETQRNKGNFPGRFSGRQFSNSRSEMNVSTLELGDSALYLCASSLVGTSGTTYEQYFGPGTRLTVT.